In its sample, the clone carrying this TCR beta chain was seen a few times. The antigen is not known. Trimming took 1 base from V and 5 from J; bases not matched to a gene: 5. The CDR3 length is 13 residues. Germline V gives CDR1 GTSNPN, CDR2 SVGIG (reference sequence). The 5'RACE template-switching step produced TCR cDNA and added a universal primer site and UMIs. TCRdb used MiXCR to reprocess the 5' RACE reads, holding one entry per CDR3 protein. Of about 230,000 distinct CDR3 sequences in the sample, approximately 6.7% were seen once. This sample was included in a study of T cells after yellow fever vaccination. Study-wide background: When fractions had low cell numbers, they were prepared with SMART-Seq v4 Ultra Low Input. Study-level findings and limits: The secondary response was weaker, and its peak arrived faster, on day 5 versus 15. Researchers noted that a small share of clonotypes showed up in both CD4 and CD8 compartments.

The rearrangement joins TRBV30 to TRBJ2-7, with 7 positions matching TRBD2. The source material was CD4+ T cells sorted from PBMCs, sampled on the day of the yellow fever booster vaccination. This receptor was identified in a young man who received the YFV17D yellow fever vaccine. The CDR3 DNA reads as TGTGCCTGGAGTGAAAGACTAGCTAACGAGCAGTACTTC. Residues: CAWSERLANEQYF.